Presented here are 31 T cell receptor beta chains from one specimen sequenced in a study of cytomegalovirus exposure and HLA in healthy donors. The PCR employed 60 Vbeta primers together with 13 Jbeta primers. Assay: immunoSEQ multiplex PCR; the TCRdb copy retains only in-frame clones and omits some. Found here are 150,000 or so clones, approximately 84% of them singletons; the top ten hold around 0.96%. Sequencing input: PBMCs. These receptors came from a man aged 30 to 39 in good health and CMV-seronegative.

The CDR3 reads CATSRVPRGGTYEQYF. CDR3 sequence (DNA): TGTGCCACCAGCAGAGTCCCTCGAGGGGGCACCTACGAGCAGTACTTC. The rearrangement uses TRBV15 and TRBJ2-7, with 7 bases matching TRBD1. J was trimmed by 2 bases and V by 1 base; bases with no gene match: 8. The CDR3 contains 16 residues. Looked up from germline, CDR1 is LNHNV and CDR2 is YYDKDF (reference sequence).

The chain combines TRBV19 with TRBJ2-7; the match to TRBD1 covers 9 bases. The CDR3 consists of 13 residues. Per the germline V gene, CDR1 is LNHDA and CDR2 is SQIVND (reference sequence). Trimming cost V 8 bases and J 3 bases; bases outside gene matches: 5. This chain's CDR3 is CASVWTGVYEQYF. Here the CDR3 DNA reads TGTGCCAGTGTTTGGACAGGGGTCTACGAGCAGTACTTC.

This clone has more than one count but fewer than ten. This sequence joins TRBV7-7 and TRBJ1-3; no clear D gene. V gave up 2 bases and J gave up 4 bases, with 12 bases separating them. The CDR3 has 15 amino acids. Germline lookup yields CDR1 SSHAT and CDR2 FNYEAQ (reference sequence). The CDR3 nucleotides are TGTGCCAGCAGCTTATCCTTGGGCCTCGGAAACACCATATATTTT. Protein: CASSLSLGLGNTIYF.

CDR3 coding DNA: TGTGCCAGCAGTTTCGGGACAGCGAACGAGCAGTACTTC. This codes for CASSFGTANEQYF. The gene calls are TRBV6-5 and TRBJ2-7, with 7 positions matching TRBD1. CDR3 length equals 13 residues. Germline assignment: CDR1 MNHEY and CDR2 SVGAGI. J was trimmed by 5 bases and V by 4 bases; bases with no gene match: 5.

The gene calls are TRBV19 and TRBJ2-7; 7 bases line up with TRBD1. CDR3 length equals 15 residues. Unmatched junction bases numbered 8, after V lost 4 bases and J lost 2 bases. Per germline, CDR1 LNHDA and CDR2 SQIVND (reference sequence). CDR3 sequence: CASSRQGDLTYEQYF. CDR3 DNA sequence: TGTGCCAGTAGTAGACAGGGAGACCTAACCTACGAGCAGTACTTC.

The gene calls are TRBV4-1 and TRBJ2-5; the match to TRBD2 covers 13 bases. The DNA end is more similar to TRBJ2-7, so the J call may be wrong. The germline gives CDR1 MGHRA, CDR2 YSYEKL. The CDR3 spans 18 residues. The CDR3 DNA follows: TGCGCCAGCAGCTCTCGGACTAGCGGGAGTAAAGCCCCCTACGAGCAGTACTTC. It is translated as CASSSRTSGSKAPYEQYF.

The genes are TRBV6-5 and TRBJ2-2, with D maybe TRBD2 (5 bases). The germline CDR1 and CDR2 sequences are MNHEY and SVGAGI. The CDR3 extends over 12 amino acids. Trimming stripped 6 bases from V and 5 bases from J, with 7 bases between. The CDR3, as DNA: TGTGCCAGCAGCCGGGAAACCGGGGAGCTGTTTTTT. The encoded protein is CASSRETGELFF.

V and J are TRBV18 and TRBJ2-5, with D hard to call. V shed 0 bases and J shed 5 bases, with 10 bases lying between them. CDR3 length: 14 amino acids. CDR1 and CDR2 from the germline V gene are KGHSH and LQKENI. CDR3 amino acids: CASSPPSGTETQYF. The CDR3 bases are TGTGCCAGCTCACCACCAAGTGGCACGGAGACCCAGTACTTC.

The chain carries TRBV27 and TRBJ1-4; D might be TRBD1 (6 bases). V was clipped by 3 bases and J by 1 base, with 15 bases between them. CDR1 is MNHEY, CDR2 SMNVEV, per germline (reference sequence). The CDR3 has 17 amino acids. CDR3 amino acids: CASSFLSRGVTNEKLFF. In DNA, the CDR3 is TGTGCCAGCAGTTTTTTGTCCAGGGGTGTAACTAATGAAAAACTGTTTTTT. Using reference TRBV27 and TRBJ1-4 for the parts outside the CDR3, the full variable domain is EAQVTQNPRYLITVTGKKLTVTCSQNMNHEYMSWYRQDPGLGLRQIYYSMNVEVTDKGDVPEGYKVSRKEKRNFPLILESPSPNQTSLYFCASSFLSRGVTNEKLFFGSGTQLSVL.

The V call is TRBV20-1, the J call TRBJ1-1; D is uncertain. Germline lookup yields CDR1 DFQATT and CDR2 SNEGSKA (reference sequence). V was cut by 3 bases and J by 1 base, with 3 bases left in between. The CDR3 runs to 11 residues. CDR3 sequence reads: CSASKNTEAFF. CDR3 DNA sequence: TGCAGTGCTAGCAAGAACACTGAAGCTTTCTTT.

The chain couples TRBV10-1 to TRBJ1-6, with 8 bases that match TRBD1. Germline loops: CDR1 WNHNN, CDR2 SYGVQD (reference sequence). The ends lost 2 bases at V and 9 bases at J; junction bases unmatched: 6. The length of the CDR3 is 15 residues. The CDR3 sequence: CASSERQGASSPLHF. The DNA of the CDR3 is TGCGCCAGCAGTGAGAGGCAGGGGGCTAGTTCACCCCTCCACTTT.

The V call is TRBV19, the J call TRBJ1-2, with TRBD1 matching 9 bases. CDR3 length equals 17 residues. With 4 bases clipped from V and 0 bases from J, the junction kept 9 bases outside the gene matches. Germline V gives CDR1 LNHDA, CDR2 SQIVND (reference sequence). The CDR3 spells CASSTGTGRTANYGYTF. The DNA of the CDR3 is TGTGCCAGTAGTACTGGGACAGGGAGAACAGCTAACTATGGCTACACCTTC. Full variable domain (missing parts from reference TRBV19 and TRBJ1-2): DGGITQSPKYLFRKEGQNVTLSCEQNLNHDAMYWYRQDPGQGLRLIYYSQIVNDFQKGDIAEGYSVSREKKESFPLTVTSAQKNPTAFYLCASSTGTGRTANYGYTFGSGTRLTVV.

The chain links TRBV7-9 to TRBJ2-5; TRBD2 aligns across 9 bases. The V segment lost 2 bases and the J segment 4 bases; nucleotides outside the gene matches: 8. CDR1 and CDR2 (germline): SEHNR, FQNEAQ (reference sequence). CDR3 length: 16 amino acids. CDR3: CASSLSRGGAGETQYF. The CDR3 DNA is TGTGCCAGCAGCTTAAGTCGCGGGGGGGCCGGAGAGACCCAGTACTTC.

CDR3 in DNA: TGTGCCAGTAGTATTTCACAGGGGACCGTCTACGAGCAGTACTTC. As protein: CASSISQGTVYEQYF. The rearrangement joins TRBV19 to TRBJ2-7; TRBD1 matches 7 bases. Germline CDR1 LNHDA, CDR2 SQIVND (reference sequence). After removal of 3 bases from V and 3 bases from J, the junction contained 8 bases not matched to a gene. CDR3 length: 15 residues.

The chain joins TRBV5-1 to TRBJ2-5, with 12 bases lining up with TRBD2. The germline V gene encodes CDR1 SGHRS and CDR2 YFSETQ. The CDR3 runs to 14 residues. V was pared by 6 bases and J by 2 bases, with 2 bases of the junction left unmatched. This chain's CDR3 is CASTGTSGQETQYF. CDR3 in DNA: TGCGCCAGCACCGGGACTAGCGGGCAAGAGACCCAGTACTTC.

The V gene is TRBV2, the J gene TRBJ2-7; D perhaps matches TRBD2 (6 bases). The CDR3 has 14 amino acids. Trimming pared 5 bases from V and 3 bases from J, leaving 14 bases between. Looked up from germline, CDR1 is SNHLY and CDR2 is FYNNEI. The CDR3 DNA sequence: TGTGCCAGCAGTCTAAGGTCGGACTACTACGAGCAGTACTTC. Translating it yields CASSLRSDYYEQYF.

The chain carries TRBV5-5 and TRBJ2-3; D call uncertain. Looked up from germline, CDR1 is SGHKS and CDR2 is YYEKEE (reference sequence). V lost 0 bases and J 0 bases, leaving 8 bases between the germline ends. This CDR3 is 15 amino acids long. CDR3 nucleotide sequence: TGTGCCAGCAGCTTGGATGGCAGGAGCACAGATACGCAGTATTTT. This gives the protein CASSLDGRSTDTQYF.

The rearrangement links TRBV5-6 to TRBJ2-5, with 7 nucleotides matching TRBD1. V shed 0 bases and J 4 bases; nucleotides not matched to a gene: 6. Germline CDR1 reads SGHDT; CDR2 reads YYEEEE. The length of the CDR3 is 15 residues. The CDR3, as DNA: TGTGCCAGCAGCTTGGGTAGGGGGCTGAGAGAGACCCAGTACTTC. Its translation is CASSLGRGLRETQYF.

The chain carries TRBV21-1 and TRBJ2-7; the table assigns TRBD1, which was not confirmed against the DNA. TRBV21-1 is noted as a pseudogene. The CDR3 loop spans 15 amino acids. CDR3 protein: CASSKGGRGCGEQYF. As DNA, the CDR3 is TGTGCCAGCAGCAAAGGGGGCAGGGGGTGTGGGGAGCAGTACTTC.

V and J are TRBV2 and TRBJ1-1, with 9 bases identical to TRBD1. The CDR3 runs to 18 residues. V was clipped by 5 bases and J by 7 bases; unmatched bases: 20. CDR1 SNHLY and CDR2 FYNNEI come from the germline V gene. This chain's CDR3 is CASSPFQPGQGLFGEAFF. The CDR3 coding sequence is TGTGCCAGCAGTCCTTTTCAACCGGGACAGGGCCTTTTTGGTGAAGCTTTCTTT.

This chain links TRBV2 with TRBJ2-1, with 7 bases lining up with TRBD1. The length of the CDR3 is 15 residues. V shed 5 bases, J shed 7 bases, and the junction held 11 bases outside the gene matches. Germline CDR1 and CDR2: SNHLY and FYNNEI. This chain's CDR3 is CASSSPSTGVNEQFF. In DNA form, the CDR3 reads TGTGCCAGCAGTTCGCCCTCAACAGGGGTGAATGAGCAGTTCTTC.

The chain recombines TRBV30 with TRBJ2-7; the match to TRBD2 covers 9 bases. V shed 0 bases, J shed 0 bases, and the junction held 12 bases outside the gene matches. The CDR3 runs to 18 residues. Germline values: CDR1 GTSNPN, CDR2 SVGIG (reference sequence). CDR3 amino acids: CAWSVRPGLAESSYEQYF. DNA for the CDR3: TGTGCCTGGAGTGTACGACCGGGACTAGCCGAAAGCTCCTACGAGCAGTACTTC.

This clone has more than one count but fewer than ten. J is TRBJ1-1 and V is TRBV7-2; D call uncertain. The germline V gene has CDR1 SGHTA and CDR2 FQGNSA. CDR3 length: 12 residues. Trimming took off 0 bases at V and 10 bases at J, with 9 bases between the two ends. The DNA for the CDR3 is TGTGCCAGCAGCTTAGCGGCGGCCGGAGCTTTCTTT. It specifies CASSLAAAGAFF.

The gene calls are TRBV7-7 and TRBJ2-7; 9 bases match TRBD1. J gave up 4 bases and V 1 base, and 2 bases lay outside the gene matches. This CDR3 has 14 amino acids. The germline V gene has CDR1 SSHAT and CDR2 FNYEAQ (reference sequence). This CDR3 reads CASSLEDRGYEQYF. The CDR3 nucleotides read TGTGCCAGCAGCTTAGAGGACAGGGGTTACGAGCAGTACTTC.

The chain links TRBV15 to TRBJ2-1; 11 nucleotides align to TRBD2. V gave up 11 bases and J gave up 7 bases; unmatched junction bases: 10. The CDR3 has 14 amino acids. Germline V gives CDR1 LNHNV, CDR2 YYDKDF (reference sequence). In nucleotides, the CDR3 is TGTGCCGCCAAAACTAGCGGGAGTTTAAATGAGCAGTTCTTC. Protein: CAAKTSGSLNEQFF.

V usage is TRBV6-1 and J usage is TRBJ1-1; TRBD1 matches at 8 bases. Germline-derived CDR1 and CDR2 are MNHNS and SASEGT. V dropped 5 bases and J dropped 7; count of bases not matched to a gene: 9. The CDR3 consists of 14 residues. The CDR3 is CASSLGQGLFEAFF. CDR3 DNA: TGTGCCAGCAGTCTTGGACAGGGCTTATTTGAAGCTTTCTTT.

This clone came up a few times. V and J are TRBV27 and TRBJ2-2; 7 bases fit TRBD2. CDR1 and CDR2 from the germline V gene are MNHEY and SMNVEV (reference sequence). The CDR3 has 14 amino acids. V lost 8 bases, J lost 4 bases, and 7 bases stayed unmatched. CDR3 sequence reads: CASLPAGATGELFF. CDR3 nucleotides: TGTGCCAGCCTGCCCGCGGGAGCCACCGGGGAGCTGTTTTTT.

The chain uses TRBV9 and TRBJ1-6; D call uncertain. V gave up 0 bases and J gave up 9 bases, with 10 bases separating them. The CDR3 contains 14 residues. The V gene's germline CDR1 is SGDLS and CDR2 YYNGEE. CDR3 loop: CASSVGPPGSPLHF. The CDR3 DNA follows: TGTGCCAGCAGCGTAGGGCCTCCGGGTTCACCCCTCCACTTT.

CDR3 nucleotide sequence: TGTGCCAGCAGCGCCTACAGCTACACTGAAGCTTTCTTT. Translation gives CASSAYSYTEAFF. The chain joins TRBV9 to TRBJ1-1, with D uncertain. V lost 3 bases to trimming and J lost 3 bases, with 9 bases between them. This CDR3 spans 13 amino acids. The germline CDR1 and CDR2 sequences are SGDLS and YYNGEE.

V usage is TRBV14 and J usage is TRBJ2-1, with 12 positions matching TRBD2. The CDR3 sequence is 18 residues long. Germline V CDR1 and CDR2: SGHDN, FVKESK. V shed 4 bases, J shed 6 bases, and the junction held 13 bases outside the gene matches. The CDR3 nucleotides are TGTGCCAGCAGCCCCTACTTGACTAGCGGGAGTGTTGGCAATGAGCAGTTCTTC. This translates into CASSPYLTSGSVGNEQFF.

In its sample, this clone was seen once. This rearrangement joins TRBV5-6 to TRBJ2-6; D perhaps matches TRBD2 (6 bases). Germline V gene data show CDR1 as SGHDT and CDR2 as YYEEEE. The CDR3 runs to 14 residues. V shed 7 bases and J shed 4 bases, with 12 bases lying between them. In DNA form, the CDR3 reads TGTGCCAGCTGGGGAGCGGGCGGGGCCAACGTCCTGACTTTC. Translation: CASWGAGGANVLTF.